The 32 T cell receptor beta chains below all came from one sample that was sequenced in a study of tumor and adjacent non-tumor tissue in lung cancer. This sample's RNA came from whole unsorted tissue. Three rounds of nested PCR, following a modified ARM-PCR protocol, produced the TCRbeta library. TCRdb re-analysed the multiplex PCR reads in MiXCR, keeping a single row per CDR3 protein. The sample yields about 140,000 distinct CDR3 sequences, approximately 64% seen once. The sample taken for sequencing was lung tumor tissue. These receptor sequences come from a man between 60 and 75 years old with small cell lung cancer.

Turning to this clonotype: A read error may be the cause here, since a much bigger clone is one base away. The chain has TRBV20-1 and TRBJ2-7, with 9 nucleotides matching TRBD1. The CDR3 contains 13 residues. CDR1 is DFQATT, CDR2 SNEGSKA, per germline (reference sequence). The CDR3: CSVRGTGRYEQYF. CDR3 DNA sequence: TGCAGTGTTAGAGGGACAGGGAGGTACGAGCAGTACTTC.

The rearrangement links TRBV5-1 to TRBJ2-2; D is unresolved. There are 13 residues in the CDR3. V lost 2 bases and J 6 bases, leaving 8 bases between the germline ends. The germline V gene encodes CDR1 SGHRS and CDR2 YFSETQ. CDR3 residues: CASSFPGSGELFF. CDR3 nucleotide sequence: TGCGCCAGCAGCTTCCCCGGGTCCGGGGAGCTGTTTTTT. Variable domain in full (rest from reference TRBV5-1 and TRBJ2-2): KAGVTQTPRYLIKTRGQQVTLSCSPISGHRSVSWYQQTPGQGLQFLFEYFSETQRNKGNFPGRFSGRQFSNSRSEMNVSTLELGDSALYLCASSFPGSGELFFGEGSRLTVL.

This clonotype was detected many times. The rearrangement links TRBV6-5 to TRBJ2-3; D not certain. Looked up from germline, CDR1 is MNHEY and CDR2 is SVGAGI. The CDR3 consists of 16 residues. Trimming pared 2 bases from V and 1 base from J, leaving 13 bases between. CDR3 DNA sequence: TGTGCCAGCAGTTACGGGTCCGGTTCCCGCACAGATACGCAGTATTTT. It codes for CASSYGSGSRTDTQYF.

About this clonotype itself: The junction and the germline gene differ at one end; a read error may be behind it. The CDR3 sequence: CASSPVQGANYSYTF. For the CDR3, the DNA is TGTGCCAGCAGTCCCGTACAGGGGGCAAACTATAGCTACACCTTC. The rearrangement uses TRBV11-2 and TRBJ1-2; 9 bases agree with TRBD1. CDR1 and CDR2 (germline): SGHAT, FQNNGV. This CDR3 contains 15 residues.

Turning to this clonotype: Compared with germline, one end of the junction differs, possibly owing to a read error. The chain is built from TRBV11-2 and TRBJ2-1; 7 bases align to TRBD1. There are 14 residues in the CDR3. In germline, CDR1 is SGHAT, CDR2 FQNNGV. The CDR3 loop is CASQKRQGDIEHFF. The CDR3 nucleotides read TGTGCCAGCCAGAAGCGACAGGGCGACATTGAGCACTTCTTC. Full variable domain (outside the CDR3, taken from reference TRBV11-2 and TRBJ2-1): EAGVAQSPRYKIIEKRQSVAFWCNPISGHATLYWYQQILGQGPKLLIQFQNNGVVDDSQLPKDRFSAERLKGVDSTLKIQPAKLEDSAVYLCASQKRQGDIEHFFGPGTRLTVL.

The chain joins TRBV7-8 to TRBJ2-7; no reliable D call. V was clipped by 2 bases and J by 2 bases, with 7 bases between them. CDR1 SGHVS and CDR2 FQNEAQ come from the germline V gene. The CDR3 contains 13 residues. In nucleotides, the CDR3 is TGTGCCAGCAGCTTAAGGACGGCCTACGAGCAGTACGTC. As protein: CASSLRTAYEQYV.

Notes on this clonotype: It may be a read error: a sequence one base away is much more abundant. The gene calls are TRBV20-1 and TRBJ2-1; perhaps D is TRBD1 or TRBD2 (5 bases each). V lost 5 bases to trimming and J lost 4 bases, with 15 bases between them. Per the germline V gene, CDR1 is DFQATT and CDR2 is SNEGSKA (reference sequence). CDR3 length equals 14 residues. The CDR3 nucleotides read TGCAGTGCTGTCAGATGGGACGCATACAATGAGCAGTTCTTC. Translated, it gives CSAVRWDAYNEQFF.

V and J are TRBV5-4 and TRBJ2-1; the D is unclear. The germline CDR1 and CDR2 sequences are SGHNT and YYREEE (reference sequence). CDR3 length equals 14 residues. Trimming took 6 bases from V and 7 from J, leaving 17 bases between them. DNA for the CDR3: TGTGCCAGCAATACGGGTATGGGTATGAATGAGCAGTTCTTC. Protein: CASNTGMGMNEQFF.

This clonotype rates as medium-sized. The chain joins TRBV6-1 to TRBJ1-1; no reliable D call. Trimming left V 0 bases short and J 0 bases short, with 14 bases between. CDR3 size: 17 residues. The germline V gene has CDR1 MNHNS and CDR2 SASEGT. The CDR3 loop is CASSEAEAGYMNTEAFF. The CDR3 DNA follows: TGTGCCAGCAGTGAAGCGGAAGCAGGCTACATGAACACTGAAGCTTTCTTT.

Concerning this clonotype itself: A much larger clone is a single base away; this may be a read error. The chain couples TRBV12-3 or TRBV12-4 to TRBJ2-2, with D perhaps matching TRBD2 (7 bases). This CDR3 contains 15 residues. CDR3 loop: CTSSFSGGLAGELFF. As DNA, the CDR3 is TGTACCAGCAGTTTCTCGGGGGGCCTCGCCGGGGAGCTGTTTTTT.

A note on this clonotype: This could be a read error, since a much larger clone is one nucleotide away. This chain uses TRBV29-1 with TRBJ2-7; D remains ambiguous. This CDR3 region has 11 residues. The germline V gene encodes CDR1 SQVTM and CDR2 ANQGSEA. The CDR3 coding sequence is TGCAACGTTTACACAAACTACGAGCAGTACTTC. It specifies CNVYTNYEQYF.

A word on this clonotype: At one end the junction does not follow the germline gene, possibly because of a read error. The chain couples TRBV11-2 to TRBJ2-1; D not resolved. CDR3 length: 14 residues. CDR1 is SGHAT and CDR2 is FQNNGV in the germline V gene. Here the CDR3 DNA reads TGTGCTAGCAGCTTAGGACCAGGAAGAGATGAGCACTTCTTC. Translating it yields CASSLGPGRDEHFF.

This chain links TRBV19 with TRBJ2-2; 9 positions agree with TRBD1. Germline V CDR1 and CDR2: LNHDA, SQIVND (reference sequence). The CDR3 has 15 amino acids. V lost 7 bases, J lost 3 bases, and 6 bases stayed unmatched. Written as DNA, the CDR3 is TGTGCCAGTACCGGACAGGGGCAACACACCGGGGAGCTGTTTTTT. It translates to CASTGQGQHTGELFF.

The V gene is TRBV6-2 or TRBV6-3, the J gene TRBJ2-2; 8 bases map to TRBD2. Unmatched junction bases numbered 7, after V lost 6 bases and J lost 4 bases. Germline V gene sequence: CDR1 MNHEY, CDR2 SVGEGT. There are 15 residues in the CDR3. The CDR3 bases are TGTGCCAGCAGACCGGGGGGGGGGAGCACCGGGGAGCTGTTTTTT. Its protein product is CASRPGGGSTGELFF.

This clonotype was observed many times. The V gene is TRBV10-3, the J gene TRBJ2-1; D is uncertain. Between the trimmed V and J ends, which lost 2 bases and 2 bases, there was a span of 10 bases. This CDR3 is 15 amino acids long. Germline assignment: CDR1 ENHRY and CDR2 SYGVKD. In DNA form, the CDR3 reads TGTGCCATCAGTGAGCCTTACAACACCTACAATGAGCAGTTCTTC. Protein sequence: CAISEPYNTYNEQFF.

This clonotype was observed a handful of times. The chain recombines TRBV6-1 with TRBJ2-3, with 16 bases fitting TRBD2. CDR3 size: 18 residues. The germline gives CDR1 MNHNS, CDR2 SASEGT. Losses at the gene ends were 3 bases for V and 3 bases for J; bases not matched to a gene: 6. Here the CDR3 DNA reads TGTGCCAGCAGTGACCCGGGACTAGCGGGAGGGGGGACAGATACGCAGTATTTT. Translation: CASSDPGLAGGGTDTQYF.

A word on this clonotype: Without the conserved terminal phenylalanine or tryptophan, this CDR3 likely stems from a read error. The gene calls are TRBV11-2 and TRBJ2-5; D might be TRBD2 (6 bases). Germline values: CDR1 SGHAT, CDR2 FQNNGV. Trimming cost V 6 bases and J 2 bases, with 13 bases left between them. This CDR3 spans 14 amino acids. This chain's CDR3 is CASSQAGGQETQYL. Here the CDR3 DNA reads TGTGCCAGCAGTCAAGCGGGTGGGCAAGAGACCCAGTACTTA.

Details on this clonotype: A much larger clone differs from this one at a single base, so this may be a read error. J is TRBJ1-2 and V is TRBV20-1; D might be TRBD1 (5 bases). The germline V and J ends were trimmed by 2 bases and 4 bases, with 17 bases remaining between them. Germline V CDR1 and CDR2: DFQATT, SNEGSKA (reference sequence). The CDR3 runs 15 residues. CDR3 loop: CSARTPREGSYGYTF. The CDR3 DNA sequence: TGCAGTGCTAGAACCCCGAGGGAGGGGAGCTATGGCTACACCTTC.

Details on this clonotype: Given a much more abundant clone one base away, this may be a read error. V usage is TRBV20-1 and J usage is TRBJ1-4; 9 bases agree with TRBD1. The V gene's germline CDR1 is DFQATT and CDR2 SNEGSKA (reference sequence). This CDR3 comprises 14 residues. The CDR3 coding sequence is TGCAATGCTCAGAGGGGACAGGGTAATGAAAAACTGTTTTTT. Amino acids: CNAQRGQGNEKLFF.

In the case of this clonotype: One end of the junction varies from germline; a read error may be responsible. The chain combines TRBV6-6 with TRBJ1-2; TRBD1 might be the D (6 bases). Germline values: CDR1 MNHNY, CDR2 SVGAGI (reference sequence). The CDR3 covers 17 residues. CDR3 nucleotides: TGTGCCAGCAGTTACACGGTGGGGGGCAACATTCCCTATGGCTACACCTTT. Translation: CASSYTVGGNIPYGYTF.

In its sample, this clonotype was seen many times. The gene calls are TRBV20-1 and TRBJ2-5; D gene uncertain. Trimming removed 4 bases at V and 2 bases at J, with 11 bases between. From germline, CDR1 is DFQATT and CDR2 SNEGSKA (reference sequence). This CDR3 region has 13 residues. DNA of the CDR3: TGCAGTGCTATCACGGACCGACAAGAGACCCAGTACTTC. Translated: CSAITDRQETQYF.

Details on this clonotype: This clone may be a read error of a much larger clone one base away. V usage is TRBV4-1 and J usage is TRBJ2-5, with D maybe TRBD1 (6 bases). The CDR3 covers 15 residues. V was shortened by 1 base and J by 4 bases, with 13 bases between the two germline ends. Germline V gene sequence: CDR1 MGHRA, CDR2 YSYEKL. The CDR3 spells CASSQVFRGRETQYF. The CDR3 DNA follows: TGCGCCAGCAGCCAAGTATTCAGGGGTCGAGAGACCCAGTACTTC.

On this clonotype: Germline is not matched at one junction end, which may reflect a read error. The CDR3 DNA sequence: TGTGCCAGCAGTCACAGACTAGCGGGAGGGCCTGTCACAAATACGCAGTATTTT. It codes for CASSHRLAGGPVTNTQYF. The chain links TRBV12-3 or TRBV12-4 to TRBJ2-3; the match to TRBD2 covers 14 bases. This CDR3 is built from 18 residues.

The V and J genes are TRBV7-8 and TRBJ2-5; perhaps TRBD2 as D (6 bases). Between the trimmed V and J ends, which lost 2 bases and 4 bases, there was a span of 11 bases. Germline V gene data show CDR1 as SGHVS and CDR2 as FQNEAQ. The CDR3 spans 14 residues. The CDR3 here is CASSLSASAETQYF. The CDR3 nucleotides are TGTGCCAGCAGCTTATCGGCTAGCGCAGAGACCCAGTACTTC.

Notes on this clonotype: A read error may produce the germline difference seen at one junction end. The chain is built from TRBV4-1 and TRBJ2-1; TRBD1 matches at 10 bases. Germline V gene data show CDR1 as MGHRA and CDR2 as YSYEKL. The CDR3 extends over 16 amino acids. The DNA for the CDR3 is TGCGCCAACAGCCACCCAGGGGGGACAGGGGACAATGAGCAGTTCTTC. Its translation is CANSHPGGTGDNEQFF.

V is TRBV20-1 and J is TRBJ2-3, with 7 bases that match TRBD2. The V and J ends lost 8 bases and 1 base, in that order; junction bases with no gene match: 27. The CDR3 covers 20 residues. Germline CDR1 DFQATT, CDR2 SNEGSKA (reference sequence). The CDR3 is CSTTHRGVASRRIGTDTQYF. The DNA for the CDR3 is TGCAGTACTACCCACCGGGGGGTCGCTAGCAGGAGAATTGGCACAGATACGCAGTATTTT.

The J gene is TRBJ2-2, the V gene TRBV11-2, with D possibly being TRBD1 (6 bases). The germline V gene has CDR1 SGHAT and CDR2 FQNNGV. The CDR3 totals 15 residues. V was pared by 6 bases and J by 4 bases, with 15 bases between. CDR3 in amino acids: CASRDNRGCTGELFF. CDR3 sequence (DNA): TGTGCCAGCAGGGACAATAGGGGGTGCACCGGGGAGCTGTTTTTT.

This clonotype was seen repeatedly, ten times or more. The rearrangement joins TRBV12-3 or TRBV12-4 to TRBJ2-3; 8 nucleotides align to TRBD2. Trimming cost V 2 bases and J 4 bases; bases outside gene matches: 2. There are 14 residues in the CDR3. The CDR3 spells CASSLSGSSDTQYF. CDR3 coding DNA: TGTGCCAGCAGTTTAAGCGGGAGTTCAGATACGCAGTATTTT.

The genes are TRBV7-9 and TRBJ1-2; 10 bases align to TRBD1. CDR3 size: 14 residues. Germline V gives CDR1 SEHNR, CDR2 FQNEAQ (reference sequence). The junction had 10 bases not matched to a gene; V was cut back by 8 bases and J by 7 bases. CDR3 in amino acids: CASAGPWTGGGYTF. The DNA for the CDR3 is TGTGCCAGCGCGGGGCCATGGACAGGGGGTGGCTACACCTTC.

With respect to this clonotype: A read error may account for a junction end that differs from germline. This chain connects TRBV11-2 to TRBJ2-5, with unresolved D. The germline CDR1 and CDR2 sequences are SGHAT and FQNNGV. The CDR3 runs 13 residues. CDR3 sequence (DNA): TGTGCCAACAGCTTATACGCTCCAAAGACCCAGTACTTC. Its protein product is CANSLYAPKTQYF.

Turning to this clonotype: Because the CDR3 is missing its conserved closing phenylalanine or tryptophan, this is likely a read error. The V call is TRBV29-1, the J call TRBJ1-2; possibly TRBD1 for D (6 bases). The V end was cut by 7 bases, the J end by 7 bases, with 16 bases between. CDR3 size: 12 residues. Germline CDR1 reads SQVTM; CDR2 reads ANQGSEA. The CDR3 DNA follows: TGCAGCGCCAAGGGGGACAACCTTGGCTACACCATA. It encodes CSAKGDNLGYTI.

The chain couples TRBV12-3 or TRBV12-4 to TRBJ2-3; D gene unclear. V lost 10 bases to trimming and J lost 7 bases, with 18 bases between them. The CDR3 consists of 13 residues. CDR3: CANPLAFIHTQYF. Written as DNA, the CDR3 is TGTGCCAACCCATTGGCCTTCATACATACGCAGTATTTT.